The 24 T cell receptor beta chains below all came from one sample that was sequenced in a study of memory B cells and T cells in multiple sclerosis. Separate sequencing covered autoproliferating (CFSE-dim) and non-proliferating (CFSE-high) T cells from stimulus-free culture. Pooled replicate wells came from about 5x10^7 CFSE-labeled PBMCs cultured about seven days without stimulus. Libraries were prepared by immunoSEQ multiplex PCR; TCRdb keeps only in-frame clonotypes and omits some of them. The sample lists 32,000 or so clones, roughly 86% occurring once. Their cognate antigens are unknown. Specimen: PBMCs from blood kept in culture. These TCRs come from a human donor with multiple sclerosis.

This clone was detected only a few times. This chain's CDR3 is CASSMGTYSNQPQHF. DNA of the CDR3: TGTGCCAGCAGCATGGGTACTTATAGCAATCAGCCCCAGCATTTT. The chain recombines TRBV7-2 with TRBJ1-5; no definite D call. This CDR3 comprises 15 residues. From germline, CDR1 is SGHTA and CDR2 FQGNSA. V lost 5 bases and J 0 bases, leaving 11 bases between the germline ends.

V usage is TRBV7-9 and J usage is TRBJ1-3, with unresolved D. The CDR3 covers 14 residues. V lost 3 bases and J lost 11, with 17 bases in between. In germline, CDR1 is SEHNR, CDR2 FQNEAQ (reference sequence). The CDR3 protein is CASSFTAFGRAIYF. DNA of the CDR3: TGTGCCAGCAGCTTTACAGCCTTTGGGAGGGCCATATATTTT.

The chain couples TRBV2 to TRBJ2-7; 8 nucleotides line up with TRBD1. The CDR3 runs 13 residues. Germline V gene sequence: CDR1 SNHLY, CDR2 FYNNEI. V lost 7 bases, J lost 2 bases, and 4 bases stayed unmatched. The CDR3 bases are TGTGCCAGCATTCAGACAGGGGCCTACGAGCAGTACTTC. Encoded protein: CASIQTGAYEQYF.

V is TRBV11-2 and J is TRBJ2-1, with 10 positions matching TRBD2. Trimming took 5 bases from V and 0 from J; bases not matched to a gene: 7. From germline, CDR1 is SGHAT and CDR2 FQNNGV. The CDR3 sequence is 17 residues long. This chain's CDR3 is CASSRGTSVSSYNEQFF. DNA of the CDR3: TGTGCCAGCAGCAGAGGGACTAGCGTGAGCTCCTACAATGAGCAGTTCTTC.

The chain combines TRBV9 with TRBJ2-1; 7 bases match TRBD2. Trimming cost V 2 bases and J 7 bases; bases outside gene matches: 9. CDR1 and CDR2 (germline): SGDLS, YYNGEE. The CDR3 totals 15 residues. DNA of the CDR3: TGTGCCAGCAGCGTTATGGAGCGGGAAGGTAATGAGCAGTTCTTC. Translated, it gives CASSVMEREGNEQFF.

This chain connects TRBV27 to TRBJ2-5, with TRBD2 as a possible D gene (5 bases). The tail of the sequence fits TRBJ2-7 better, so the J call may be wrong. In germline, CDR1 is MNHEY, CDR2 SMNVEV (reference sequence). The length of the CDR3 is 12 residues. CDR3 protein: CASSWGGGEQYF. In DNA, the CDR3 is TGTGCCAGCAGTTGGGGTGGAGGCGAGCAGTACTTC.

The chain carries TRBV7-9 and TRBJ1-1; D gene ambiguous. In germline, CDR1 is SEHNR, CDR2 FQNEAQ (reference sequence). This CDR3 comprises 12 residues. V was cut by 5 bases and J by 6 bases, with 10 bases left in between. In DNA form, the CDR3 reads TGTGCCAGCAGCGCTCCCGGCCCTGAAGCTTTCTTT. Its protein product is CASSAPGPEAFF.

J is TRBJ2-2 and V is TRBV11-2; possible D gene TRBD1, 6 bases. The germline V and J ends were trimmed by 2 bases and 1 base, with 11 bases remaining between them. The CDR3 contains 16 residues. Germline V gene sequence: CDR1 SGHAT, CDR2 FQNNGV. DNA of the CDR3: TGTGCCAGCAGCTTAAGGGGGTCAGGGAACACCGGGGAGCTGTTTTTT. This encodes CASSLRGSGNTGELFF.

This clone is a singleton in its sample. The chain uses TRBV6-5 and TRBJ2-3; D is possibly TRBD2 (5 bases). V was pared by 5 bases and J by 5 bases, with 8 bases between. The CDR3 is 12 amino acids. In germline, CDR1 is MNHEY, CDR2 SVGAGI. CDR3 sequence (DNA): TGTGCCAGCAGTCTCAGCGGAGATACGCAGTATTTT. Encoded protein: CASSLSGDTQYF.

V is TRBV2 and J is TRBJ2-1; no clear D. Trimming pared 0 bases from V and 9 bases from J, leaving 15 bases between. Germline loops: CDR1 SNHLY, CDR2 FYNNEI. This CDR3 is 15 amino acids long. CDR3 in amino acids: CASSEALTRWGEQFF. For the CDR3, the DNA is TGTGCCAGCAGTGAAGCGCTTACCCGTTGGGGTGAGCAGTTCTTC.

The chain links TRBV5-1 to TRBJ2-3; 8 positions agree with TRBD1. This CDR3 spans 16 amino acids. Looked up from germline, CDR1 is SGHRS and CDR2 is YFSETQ. V shed 3 bases and J 5 bases; nucleotides not matched to a gene: 11. The CDR3 bases are TGCGCCAGCAGCTCCTCGCACGGACAGGGTGTAGATACGCAGTATTTT. Residues: CASSSSHGQGVDTQYF.

The chain has TRBV28 and TRBJ2-3; 9 bases match TRBD2. This CDR3 comprises 16 residues. Germline V lookup: CDR1 MDHEN, CDR2 SYDVKM. With 6 bases clipped from V and 1 base from J, the junction kept 8 bases outside the gene matches. The CDR3 sequence: CASSTLAGRRTDTQYF. The CDR3 DNA is TGTGCCAGCAGCACACTAGCGGGCCGTCGCACAGATACGCAGTATTTT.

The chain employs TRBV6-5 and TRBJ1-1; 9 bases map to TRBD1. The germline gives CDR1 MNHEY, CDR2 SVGAGI. J lost 5 bases, V lost 6 bases, and 7 bases had no gene match. The CDR3 spans 14 residues. This chain's CDR3 is CASSLPGQGTEAFF. CDR3 nucleotide sequence: TGTGCCAGCAGCCTCCCGGGACAGGGAACTGAAGCTTTCTTT.

The genes are TRBV19 and TRBJ1-2, with TRBD1 identical over 7 bases. Germline CDR1 is LNHDA and CDR2 is SQIVND (reference sequence). This CDR3 has 12 residues. J lost 8 bases, V lost 4 bases, and 4 bases had no gene match. The CDR3 nucleotides read TGTGCCAGTAGTAAACAGGGGTTAGGCTACACCTTC. It encodes CASSKQGLGYTF.

The chain has TRBV11-1 and TRBJ2-5; D possibly corresponds to TRBD2 (5 bases). This CDR3 is built from 15 residues. Germline V lookup: CDR1 SGHAT, CDR2 FQDESV (reference sequence). The germline V and J ends were trimmed by 3 bases and 5 bases, with 16 bases remaining between them. The CDR3 reads CASSFGERNGETQYF. CDR3 coding DNA: TGTGCCAGCAGCTTCGGAGAGCGGAACGGGGAGACCCAGTACTTC. The complete variable domain, with remaining parts taken from reference TRBV11-1 and TRBJ2-5, reads EAEVAQSPRYKITEKSQAVAFWCDPISGHATLYWYRQILGQGPELLVQFQDESVVDDSQLPKDRFSAERLKGVDSTLKIQPAELGDSAMYLCASSFGERNGETQYFGPGTRLLVL.

This clone was observed once. This chain connects TRBV10-2 to TRBJ2-7, with D maybe TRBD1 (6 bases). Trimming pared 2 bases from V and 3 bases from J, leaving 8 bases between. This CDR3 is 13 amino acids long. Germline V gene lookup returns CDR1 WSHSY and CDR2 SAAADI. The CDR3 reads CASSEGTNYEQYF. The CDR3 DNA reads TGCGCCAGCAGTGAGGGGACAAACTACGAGCAGTACTTC.

This clone was detected a few times. This chain links TRBV28 with TRBJ1-5; a weak D match, TRBD1 (5 bases). There are 13 residues in the CDR3. Germline-derived CDR1 and CDR2 are MDHEN and SYDVKM. V was shortened by 5 bases and J by 6 bases, with 11 bases between the two germline ends. The DNA for the CDR3 is TGTGCCAGCAGTCCGACAGCCACTCAGCCCCAGCATTTT. The encoded protein is CASSPTATQPQHF.

The rearrangement joins TRBV2 to TRBJ2-5; D tentatively reads TRBD1 or TRBD2 (7 bases each). CDR1 SNHLY and CDR2 FYNNEI come from the germline V gene. V was cut by 6 bases and J by 4 bases, with 21 bases left in between. This CDR3 spans 16 amino acids. This CDR3 is CASSPFEAGGGETQYF. The CDR3 nucleotides read TGTGCCAGCAGCCCCTTCGAGGCAGGGGGGGGAGAGACCCAGTACTTC.

J is TRBJ1-3 and V is TRBV9, with D tentatively TRBD1 (5 bases). The germline V gene encodes CDR1 SGDLS and CDR2 YYNGEE. Trimming took off 2 bases at V and 0 bases at J, with 6 bases between the two ends. There are 14 residues in the CDR3. CDR3 bases: TGTGCCAGCAGCGTGACAGACTCTGGAAACACCATATATTTT. Protein product: CASSVTDSGNTIYF.

CDR3 nucleotide sequence: TGTGCCAGCAAGCTAGGGGGGGACGCGCACCCTTACAATGAGCAGTTCTTC. Residues: CASKLGGDAHPYNEQFF. The rearrangement links TRBV7-9 to TRBJ2-1; perhaps TRBD2 as D (7 bases). V lost 7 bases, J lost 4 bases, and 23 bases lay in between. Germline CDR1 reads SEHNR; CDR2 reads FQNEAQ (reference sequence). This CDR3 is built from 17 residues.

The chain carries TRBV5-6 and TRBJ2-1; a possible D gene is TRBD2 (6 bases). The CDR3 consists of 13 residues. The V end was cut by 3 bases, the J end by 9 bases, with 13 bases between. CDR1 and CDR2 from the germline V gene are SGHDT and YYEEEE. The CDR3 protein is CASSWNVGGEQFF. The CDR3 DNA follows: TGTGCCAGCAGCTGGAACGTCGGGGGTGAGCAGTTCTTC.

For the CDR3, the DNA is TGCGCCAGCAGCTTAGGTAGGACATCAAACACAGATACGCAGTATTTT. Its translation is CASSLGRTSNTDTQYF. V and J are TRBV5-1 and TRBJ2-3, with a possible D match to TRBD1 (5 bases). The V gene's germline CDR1 is SGHRS and CDR2 YFSETQ. The CDR3 is 16 amino acids. Trimming pared 2 bases from V and 2 bases from J, leaving 15 bases between.

CDR3 bases: TGTGCCAGCAGCTTTGACGAGCGCCTCGCTGGTGGCTACACCTTC. The encoded protein is CASSFDERLAGGYTF. The chain employs TRBV5-6 and TRBJ1-2; D is unclear. V lost 2 bases, J lost 7 bases, and 18 bases lay in between. Germline V lookup: CDR1 SGHDT, CDR2 YYEEEE. The CDR3 contains 15 residues.

This clone was seen a single time. This CDR3 reads CASSDRQGVTEQYF. In DNA, the CDR3 is TGTGCCAGCAGTGATCGACAGGGGGTAACCGAGCAGTACTTC. The chain is built from TRBV6-1 and TRBJ2-7; TRBD1 matches 9 bases. Germline V gene lookup returns CDR1 MNHNS and CDR2 SASEGT. V gave up 3 bases and J gave up 6 bases; unmatched junction bases: 6. The CDR3 is made up of 14 amino acids.